A selection of T cell receptor beta chains follows, all from one sample in a study of identical twins. TCRdb fed the 5' RACE reads into MiXCR, producing one record per CDR3 protein. The table has more than 400,000 distinct CDR3 sequences, 12% to 15% seen once; the top ten hold 0.44%. The same data also contributed to another study, on yellow fever vaccine responses in identical twins.

Source material: CD4+ T cells sorted from blood. These receptors were taken from a woman between 18 and 29 years old in good health. CDR3s include the opening cysteine and the closing phenylalanine or tryptophan. A D gene is named only where the DNA matches it firmly. Rows give clone size only sometimes, using once, few, many, or a class for an expanded clone.

>NA|13|TRBD1|TRBJ1-2|TRBV3-1
TGTGCCAGCAGAGGACAGGGAGAGAGTTTCTACACCTTC
CASRGQGESFYTF
>few|16|NA|TRBJ2-3|TRBV7-6
TGTGCCAGCAGGGCCGGAGGCTACGGCCTCACAGATACGCAGTATTTT
CASRAGGYGLTDTQYF
>NA|15|TRBD1|TRBJ2-1|TRBV12-3/TRBV12-4
TGTGCCAGCAGGCTCCGGGACAGGGGAGGGGGTGAGCAGTTCTTC
CASRLRDRGGGEQFF
>few|14|NA|TRBJ1-1|TRBV11-1
TGTGCCAGCAGCTTAGAACCTCGAGACACTGAAGCTTTCTTT
CASSLEPRDTEAFF
>NA|14|NA|TRBJ2-2|TRBV5-1
TGCGCCAGCAGCCCCCAGGGTAATCCCGGGGAGCTGTTTTTT
CASSPQGNPGELFF
>NA|13|NA|TRBJ1-4|TRBV10-2
TGCGCCAGCATGGAGGGGGGCTACGAAAAACTGTTTTTT
CASMEGGYEKLFF
>few|16|TRBD2|TRBJ2-1|TRBV24-1
TGTGCCACCAGTGATTTTACTAGCGGGAGAACAGATGAGCAGTTCTTC
CATSDFTSGRTDEQFF
>NA|18|NA|TRBJ2-5|TRBV10-2
TGCGCCAGCAGCAAATTGACGGCCTTAAGGGCGTACCAAGAGACCCAGTACTTC
CASSKLTALRAYQETQYF
>few|15|TRBD1|TRBJ1-5|TRBV7-8
TGTGCCAGCAGCTTAGTCGGACAGGGTTTTCAGCCCCAGCATTTT
CASSLVGQGFQPQHF
>few|13|NA|TRBJ2-2|TRBV3-1
TGTGCCAGCAGCAGACAGACGAACGGGGAGCTGTTTTTT
CASSRQTNGELFF
>many|14|TRBD1|TRBJ2-7|TRBV6-1
TGTGCCAGCCGTCCGGGACAGGGTAACTACGAGCAGTACTTC
CASRPGQGNYEQYF